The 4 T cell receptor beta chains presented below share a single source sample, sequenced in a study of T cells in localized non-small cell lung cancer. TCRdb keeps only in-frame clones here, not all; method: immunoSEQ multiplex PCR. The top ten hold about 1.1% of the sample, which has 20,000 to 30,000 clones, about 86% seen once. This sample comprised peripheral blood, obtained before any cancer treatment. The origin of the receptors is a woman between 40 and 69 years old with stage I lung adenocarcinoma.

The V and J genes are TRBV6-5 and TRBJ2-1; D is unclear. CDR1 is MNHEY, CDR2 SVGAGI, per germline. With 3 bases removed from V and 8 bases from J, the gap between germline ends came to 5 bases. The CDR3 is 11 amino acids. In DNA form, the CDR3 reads TGTGCCAGCAGTTATGGATATGAGCAGTTCTTC. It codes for CASSYGYEQFF.

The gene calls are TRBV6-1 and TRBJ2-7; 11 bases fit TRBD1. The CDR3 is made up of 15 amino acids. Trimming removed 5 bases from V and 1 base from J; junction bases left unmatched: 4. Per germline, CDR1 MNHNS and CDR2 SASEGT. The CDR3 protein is CASSNWDRGSYEQYF. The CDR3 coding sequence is TGTGCCAGCAGTAATTGGGACAGGGGGTCCTACGAGCAGTACTTC.

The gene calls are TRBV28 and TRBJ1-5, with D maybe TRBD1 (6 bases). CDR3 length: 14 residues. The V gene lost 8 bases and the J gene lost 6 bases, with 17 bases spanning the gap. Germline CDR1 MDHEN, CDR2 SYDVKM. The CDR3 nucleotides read TGTGCCAGCCAGAGGGGGGGGCCAGGTCAGCCCCAGCATTTT. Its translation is CASQRGGPGQPQHF.

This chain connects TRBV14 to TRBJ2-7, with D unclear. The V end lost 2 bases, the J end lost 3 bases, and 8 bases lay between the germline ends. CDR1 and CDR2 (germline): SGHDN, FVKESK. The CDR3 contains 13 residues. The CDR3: CASSQYRSYEQYF. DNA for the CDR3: TGTGCCAGCAGCCAATACCGCAGCTACGAGCAGTACTTC. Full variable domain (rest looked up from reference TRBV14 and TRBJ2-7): EAGVTQFPSHSVIEKGQTVTLRCDPISGHDNLYWYRRVMGKEIKFLLHFVKESKQDESGMPNNRFLAERTGGTYSTLKVQPAELEDSGVYFCASSQYRSYEQYFGPGTRLTVT.